The next 2 T cell receptor beta chains were all read from a single sample in a study of OX40 agonist ivuxolimab in advanced cancers. Libraries were built with the immunoSEQ multiplex PCR assay. TCRdb mirrors the immuneACCESS table, restricted to in-frame sequences. Some clones are absent from its copies; in checked studies, under half trace to an unresolved V gene, and the reason for the others is unknown. For this sample the table gives nearly 90,000 clones, of which approximately 90% were detected only once. About 1.6% of the sample lies in the top ten. The specimen was CD4+ or CD8+ T cells sorted from blood, collected in a trial of the OX40 agonist ivuxolimab. The receptors stem from an adult with an advanced solid tumor such as melanoma, head and neck, liver or kidney cancer.

The chain combines TRBV2 with TRBJ1-2; possibly TRBD1 for D (5 bases). V was trimmed by 6 bases and J by 5 bases, leaving 19 bases between them. The V gene's germline CDR1 is SNHLY and CDR2 FYNNEI. The CDR3 covers 15 residues. CDR3 loop: CASSERGGTGYGYTF. The CDR3 DNA reads as TGTGCCAGCAGCGAGCGGGGAGGGACGGGGTATGGCTACACCTTC.

J is TRBJ1-2 and V is TRBV5-1, with TRBD1 matching over 8 bases. Germline V gene sequence: CDR1 SGHRS, CDR2 YFSETQ. The CDR3 is 16 residues long. The J segment lost 1 base and the V segment lost 0 bases, leaving 5 bases of the junction unmatched. DNA for the CDR3: TGCGCCAGCAGCTTGGAGGCAGGGGGCCTTAACTATGGCTACACCTTC. This sequence encodes CASSLEAGGLNYGYTF.